The clone carrying this TCR beta chain was picked up a small number of times. Per the germline V gene, CDR1 is SGHRS and CDR2 is YFSETQ. The CDR3 contains 14 residues. Trimming took off 3 bases at V and 6 bases at J, with 13 bases between the two ends. Amplification used 60 Vbeta primers and 13 Jbeta primers. The assay was immunoSEQ multiplex PCR, and TCRdb's table has in-frame clones only and misses some. Of about 160,000 clones listed, about 81% are singletons. The record originates from a study of cytomegalovirus exposure and HLA in healthy donors. The chain has TRBV5-1 and TRBJ2-1; D not resolved. The source of this sequence is a woman between 50 and 59 years old in good health and CMV-seropositive. Sequenced: PBMCs. CDR3 amino acids: CASSYSPTSNEQFF. In DNA, the CDR3 is TGCGCCAGCAGCTATTCGCCTACTTCCAATGAGCAGTTCTTC. The full variable domain, in which reference TRBV5-1 and TRBJ2-1 provide the parts outside the CDR3, is KAGVTQTPRYLIKTRGQQVTLSCSPISGHRSVSWYQQTPGQGLQFLFEYFSETQRNKGNFPGRFSGRQFSNSRSEMNVSTLELGDSALYLCASSYSPTSNEQFFGPGTRLTVL.